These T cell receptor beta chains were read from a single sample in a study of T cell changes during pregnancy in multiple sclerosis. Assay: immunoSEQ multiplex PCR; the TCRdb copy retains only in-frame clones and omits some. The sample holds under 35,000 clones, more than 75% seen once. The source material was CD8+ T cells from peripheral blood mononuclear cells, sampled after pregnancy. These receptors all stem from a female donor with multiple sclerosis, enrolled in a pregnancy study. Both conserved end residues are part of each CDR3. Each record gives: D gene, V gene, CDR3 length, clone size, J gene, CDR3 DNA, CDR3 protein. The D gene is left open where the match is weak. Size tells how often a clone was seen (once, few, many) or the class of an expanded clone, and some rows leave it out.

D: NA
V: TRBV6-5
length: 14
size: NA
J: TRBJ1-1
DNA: TGTGCCAGCAGTTATTCCGGGGGGAACACTGAAGCTTTCTTT
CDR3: CASSYSGGNTEAFF

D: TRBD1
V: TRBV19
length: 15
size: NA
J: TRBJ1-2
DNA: TGTGCCAGTAGTCCGCACAGGGGTTGGAACTATGGCTACACCTTC
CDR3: CASSPHRGWNYGYTF

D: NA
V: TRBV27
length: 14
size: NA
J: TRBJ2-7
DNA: TGTGCCAGCAGTTTCCGAGGGTCCTGGGGCGAGCAGTACTTC
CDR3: CASSFRGSWGEQYF

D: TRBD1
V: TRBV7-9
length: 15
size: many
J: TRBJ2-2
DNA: TGTGCCAGCAGCTTAGTGGGGGACAGCATCGGGGAGCTGTTTTTT
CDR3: CASSLVGDSIGELFF

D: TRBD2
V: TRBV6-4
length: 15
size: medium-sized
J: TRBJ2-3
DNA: TGTGCCAGCAGTGACTCTAGCGGGGGCACAGATACGCAGTATTTT
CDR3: CASSDSSGGTDTQYF

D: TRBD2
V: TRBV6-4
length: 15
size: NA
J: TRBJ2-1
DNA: TGTGCCAGCAGTCCTAGCGGGGGGGCCAATAATGAGCAGTTCTTC
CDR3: CASSPSGGANNEQFF

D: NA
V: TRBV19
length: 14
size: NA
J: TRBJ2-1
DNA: TGTGCCAGTAGTAAGTGGAGCCTTTACAATGAGCAGTTCTTC
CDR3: CASSKWSLYNEQFF

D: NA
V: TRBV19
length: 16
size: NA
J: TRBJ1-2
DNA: TGTGCCAGTCGGCTGCGTGAGGAGGGGAGGAGCTATGGCTACACCTTC
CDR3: CASRLREEGRSYGYTF

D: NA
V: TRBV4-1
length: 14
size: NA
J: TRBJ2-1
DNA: TGCGCCAGCAGCCAAAGAGTCTATTACAATGAGCAGTTCTTC
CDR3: CASSQRVYYNEQFF

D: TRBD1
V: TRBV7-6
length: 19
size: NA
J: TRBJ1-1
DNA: TGTGCCAGCAGCTTAGAATCTGCTGGGACAGGGAAGGGGGACACTGAAGCTTTCTTT
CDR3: CASSLESAGTGKGDTEAFF

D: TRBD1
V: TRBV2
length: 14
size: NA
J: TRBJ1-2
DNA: TGTGCCAGCCCCCGGGACAGGGGGGACTATGGCTACACCTTC
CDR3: CASPRDRGDYGYTF

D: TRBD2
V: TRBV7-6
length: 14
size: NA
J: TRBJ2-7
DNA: TGTGCCAGCGCCCCTGGGACTAGCGGCTACGAGCAGTACTTC
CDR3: CASAPGTSGYEQYF